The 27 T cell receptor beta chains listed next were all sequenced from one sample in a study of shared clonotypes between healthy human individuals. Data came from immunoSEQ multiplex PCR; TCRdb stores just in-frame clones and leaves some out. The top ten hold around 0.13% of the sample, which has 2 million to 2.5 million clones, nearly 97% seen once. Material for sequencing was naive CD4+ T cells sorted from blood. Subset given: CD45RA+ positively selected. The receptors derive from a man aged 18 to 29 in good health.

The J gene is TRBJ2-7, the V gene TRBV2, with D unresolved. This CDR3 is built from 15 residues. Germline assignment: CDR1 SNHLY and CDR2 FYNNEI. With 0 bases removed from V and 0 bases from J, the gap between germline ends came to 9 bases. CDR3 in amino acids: CASSEARGLSYEQYF. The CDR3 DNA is TGTGCCAGCAGTGAAGCGCGAGGCCTCTCCTACGAGCAGTACTTC.

Here the CDR3 reads CASSVEPGAVGNEQFF. The CDR3, as DNA: TGTGCCAGCAGCGTAGAACCGGGAGCGGTCGGGAATGAGCAGTTCTTC. The rearrangement joins TRBV9 to TRBJ2-1, with a tentative D call TRBD2 (6 bases). V lost 0 bases, J lost 7 bases, and 17 bases lay in between. The germline CDR1 and CDR2 sequences are SGDLS and YYNGEE. CDR3 size: 16 residues.

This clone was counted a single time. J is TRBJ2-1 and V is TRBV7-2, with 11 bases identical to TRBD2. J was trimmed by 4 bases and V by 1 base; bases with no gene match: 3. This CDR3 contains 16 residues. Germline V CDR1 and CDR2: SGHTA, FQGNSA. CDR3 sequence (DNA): TGTGCCAGCAGCTTAGTAGCGGGAGGGATATACAATGAGCAGTTCTTC. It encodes CASSLVAGGIYNEQFF.

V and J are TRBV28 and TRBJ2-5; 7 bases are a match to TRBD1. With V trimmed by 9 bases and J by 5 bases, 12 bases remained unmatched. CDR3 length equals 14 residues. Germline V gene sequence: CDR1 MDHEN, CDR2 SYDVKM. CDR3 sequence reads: CASSTGWGMETQYF. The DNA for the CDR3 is TGTGCCAGTTCGACAGGGTGGGGGATGGAGACCCAGTACTTC.

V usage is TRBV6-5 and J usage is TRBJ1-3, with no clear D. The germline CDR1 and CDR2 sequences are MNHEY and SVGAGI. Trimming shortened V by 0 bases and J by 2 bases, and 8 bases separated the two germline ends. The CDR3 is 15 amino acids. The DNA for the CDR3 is TGTGCCAGCAGTTACTCGACTGGTCCTGGAAACACCATATATTTT. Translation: CASSYSTGPGNTIYF.

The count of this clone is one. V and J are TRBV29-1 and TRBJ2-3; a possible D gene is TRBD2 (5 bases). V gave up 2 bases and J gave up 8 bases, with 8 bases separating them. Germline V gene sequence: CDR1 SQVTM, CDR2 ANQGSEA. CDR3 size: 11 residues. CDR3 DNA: TGCAGCGTTGAAAGCGGCGTTACGCAGTATTTT. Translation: CSVESGVTQYF.

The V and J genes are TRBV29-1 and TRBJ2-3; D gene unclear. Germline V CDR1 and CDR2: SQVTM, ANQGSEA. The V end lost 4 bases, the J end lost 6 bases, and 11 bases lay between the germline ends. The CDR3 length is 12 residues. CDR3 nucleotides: TGCAGCGTTGGCCGTTCCACGGATACGCAGTATTTT. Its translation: CSVGRSTDTQYF.

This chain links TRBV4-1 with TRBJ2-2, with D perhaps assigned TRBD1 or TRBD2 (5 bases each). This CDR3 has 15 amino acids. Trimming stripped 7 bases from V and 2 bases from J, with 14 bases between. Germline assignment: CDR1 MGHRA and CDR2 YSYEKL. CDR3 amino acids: CASKELGPNTGELFF. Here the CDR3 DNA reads TGCGCCAGCAAAGAACTGGGACCCAACACCGGGGAGCTGTTTTTT.

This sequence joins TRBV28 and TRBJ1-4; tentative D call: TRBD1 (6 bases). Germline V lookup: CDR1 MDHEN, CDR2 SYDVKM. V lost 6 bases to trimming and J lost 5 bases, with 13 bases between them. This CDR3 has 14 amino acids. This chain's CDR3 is CASSPGALNEKLFF. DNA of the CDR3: TGTGCCAGCAGCCCGGGGGCCCTGAATGAAAAACTGTTTTTT.

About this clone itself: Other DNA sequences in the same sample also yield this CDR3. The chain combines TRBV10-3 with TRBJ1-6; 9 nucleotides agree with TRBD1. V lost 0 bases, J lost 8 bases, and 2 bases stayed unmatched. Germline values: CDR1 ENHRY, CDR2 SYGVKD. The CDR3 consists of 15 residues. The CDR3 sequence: CAISESGQGDSPLHF. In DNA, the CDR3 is TGTGCCATCAGTGAGTCGGGACAGGGTGATTCACCCCTCCACTTT.

CDR3 loop: CASIDSGVEQTGELFF. DNA of the CDR3: TGTGCCAGCATCGATAGCGGGGTCGAACAAACCGGGGAGCTGTTTTTT. This sequence joins TRBV7-9 and TRBJ2-2, with 8 bases aligning to TRBD2. The CDR3 covers 16 residues. The J segment lost 5 bases and the V segment lost 7 bases, leaving 12 bases of the junction unmatched. The germline V gene encodes CDR1 SEHNR and CDR2 FQNEAQ (reference sequence).

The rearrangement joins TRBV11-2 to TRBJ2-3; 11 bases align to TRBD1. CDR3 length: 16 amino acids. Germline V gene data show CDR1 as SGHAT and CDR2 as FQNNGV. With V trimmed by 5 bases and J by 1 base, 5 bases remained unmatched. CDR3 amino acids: CASSARTGGGTDTQYF. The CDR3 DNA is TGTGCCAGCAGCGCCCGGACAGGGGGCGGCACAGATACGCAGTATTTT.

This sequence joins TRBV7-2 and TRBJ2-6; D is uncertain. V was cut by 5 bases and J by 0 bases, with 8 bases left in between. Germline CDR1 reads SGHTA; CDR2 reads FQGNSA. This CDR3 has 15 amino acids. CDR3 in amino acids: CASSLSFSGANVLTF. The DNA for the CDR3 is TGTGCCAGCAGCCTGAGTTTCTCTGGGGCCAACGTCCTGACTTTC.

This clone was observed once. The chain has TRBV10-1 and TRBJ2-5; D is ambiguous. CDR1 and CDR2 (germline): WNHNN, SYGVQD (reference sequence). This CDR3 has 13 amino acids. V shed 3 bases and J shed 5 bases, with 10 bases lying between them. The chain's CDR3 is CASSDRAQETQYF. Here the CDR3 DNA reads TGCGCCAGCAGTGATAGGGCTCAGGAGACCCAGTACTTC.

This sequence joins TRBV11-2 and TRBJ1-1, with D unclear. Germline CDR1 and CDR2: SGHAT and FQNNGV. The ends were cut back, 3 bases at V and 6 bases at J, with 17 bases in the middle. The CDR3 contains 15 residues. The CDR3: CASSFGGFLPPEAFF. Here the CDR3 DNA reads TGTGCCAGCAGCTTTGGCGGATTCCTTCCACCTGAAGCTTTCTTT. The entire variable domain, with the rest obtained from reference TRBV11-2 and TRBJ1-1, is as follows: EAGVAQSPRYKIIEKRQSVAFWCNPISGHATLYWYQQILGQGPKLLIQFQNNGVVDDSQLPKDRFSAERLKGVDSTLKIQPAKLEDSAVYLCASSFGGFLPPEAFFGQGTRLTVV.

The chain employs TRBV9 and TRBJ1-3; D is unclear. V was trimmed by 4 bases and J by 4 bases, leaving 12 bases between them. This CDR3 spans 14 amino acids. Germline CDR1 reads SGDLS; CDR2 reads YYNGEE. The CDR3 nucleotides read TGTGCCAGCAGCACCCCCCAACGGGGAAACACCATATATTTT. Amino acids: CASSTPQRGNTIYF.

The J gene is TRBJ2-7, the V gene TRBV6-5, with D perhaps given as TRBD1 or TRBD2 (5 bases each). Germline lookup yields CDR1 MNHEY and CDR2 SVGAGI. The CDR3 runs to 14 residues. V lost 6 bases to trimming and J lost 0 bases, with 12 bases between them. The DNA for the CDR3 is TGTGCCAGCAGAGGGACCGAAACCTCCTACGAGCAGTACTTC. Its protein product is CASRGTETSYEQYF.

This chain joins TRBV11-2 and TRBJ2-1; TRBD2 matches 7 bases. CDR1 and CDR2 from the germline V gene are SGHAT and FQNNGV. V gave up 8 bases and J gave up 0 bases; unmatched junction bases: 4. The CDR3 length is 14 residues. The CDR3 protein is CASAGLPSYNEQFF. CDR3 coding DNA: TGTGCCAGCGCGGGACTACCCTCCTACAATGAGCAGTTCTTC.

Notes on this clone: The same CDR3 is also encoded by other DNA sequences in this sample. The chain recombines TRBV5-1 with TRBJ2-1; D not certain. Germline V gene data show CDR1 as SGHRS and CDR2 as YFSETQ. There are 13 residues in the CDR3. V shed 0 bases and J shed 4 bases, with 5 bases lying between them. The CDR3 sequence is CASSLGNYNEQFF. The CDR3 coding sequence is TGCGCCAGCAGCTTGGGTAATTACAATGAGCAGTTCTTC.

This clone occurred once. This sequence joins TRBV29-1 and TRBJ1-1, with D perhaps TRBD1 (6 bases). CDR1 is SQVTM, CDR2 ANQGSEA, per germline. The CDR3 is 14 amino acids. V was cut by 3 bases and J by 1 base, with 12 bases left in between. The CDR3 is CSVDRGGTNTEAFF. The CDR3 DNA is TGCAGCGTTGATAGGGGGGGGACGAACACTGAAGCTTTCTTT.

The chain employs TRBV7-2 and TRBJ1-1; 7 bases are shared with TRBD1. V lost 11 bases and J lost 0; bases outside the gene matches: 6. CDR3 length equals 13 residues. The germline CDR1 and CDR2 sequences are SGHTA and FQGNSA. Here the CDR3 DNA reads TGTGCCGGCCGACAGGGCGTGAACACTGAAGCTTTCTTT. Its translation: CAGRQGVNTEAFF.

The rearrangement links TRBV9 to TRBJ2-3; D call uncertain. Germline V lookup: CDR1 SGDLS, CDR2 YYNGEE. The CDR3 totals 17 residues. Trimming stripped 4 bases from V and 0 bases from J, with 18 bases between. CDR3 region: CASSLRVVAASTDTQYF. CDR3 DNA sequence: TGTGCCAGCAGCCTCCGGGTGGTAGCCGCAAGCACAGATACGCAGTATTTT.

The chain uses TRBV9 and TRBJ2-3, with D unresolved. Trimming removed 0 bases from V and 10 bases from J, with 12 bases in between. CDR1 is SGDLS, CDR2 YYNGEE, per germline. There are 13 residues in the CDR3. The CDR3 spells CASSVGTELSQYF. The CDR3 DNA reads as TGTGCCAGCAGCGTAGGGACGGAGTTGTCGCAGTATTTT.

The CDR3, as DNA: TGTGCCAGCAGCCCGACTAGTCTGAGCTCCTACGAGCAGTACTTC. Amino acids: CASSPTSLSSYEQYF. This sequence joins TRBV6-5 and TRBJ2-7; D is possibly TRBD2 (6 bases). Deletions cut 6 bases from V and 0 bases from J, with 15 bases between. This CDR3 has 15 residues. The V gene's germline CDR1 is MNHEY and CDR2 SVGAGI.

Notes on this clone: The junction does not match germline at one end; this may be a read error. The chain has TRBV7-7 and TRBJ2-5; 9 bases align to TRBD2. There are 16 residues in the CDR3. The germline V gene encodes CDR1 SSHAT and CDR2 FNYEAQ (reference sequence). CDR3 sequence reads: CASSLGVAGEQETQYF. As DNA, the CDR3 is TGTGCTAGCAGCTTAGGGGTAGCGGGGGAACAAGAGACCCAGTACTTC.

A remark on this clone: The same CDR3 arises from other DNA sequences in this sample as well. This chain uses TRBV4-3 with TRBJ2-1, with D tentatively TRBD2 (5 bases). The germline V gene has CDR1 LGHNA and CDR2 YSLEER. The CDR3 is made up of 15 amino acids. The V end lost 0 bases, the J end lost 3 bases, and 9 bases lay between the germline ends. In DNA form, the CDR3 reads TGCGCCAGCAGCCAAGATCGGGGTAGCTACAATGAGCAGTTCTTC. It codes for CASSQDRGSYNEQFF.

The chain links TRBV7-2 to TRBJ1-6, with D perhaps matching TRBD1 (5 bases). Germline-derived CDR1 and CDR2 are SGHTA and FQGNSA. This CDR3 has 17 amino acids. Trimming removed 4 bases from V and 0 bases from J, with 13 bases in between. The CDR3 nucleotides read TGTGCCAGCAGCTCGGGGGTCCTGAGCTCCTATAATTCACCCCTCCACTTT. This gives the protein CASSSGVLSSYNSPLHF.